The 16 T cell receptor beta chains below come from one sample, sequenced in a study of shared clonotypes between healthy human individuals. The table came from immunoSEQ multiplex PCR; TCRdb's copy has only in-frame clones and leaves some out. Altogether hundreds of thousands of clones are present, around two thirds being singletons, with the ten largest covering over 1.5%. Input material: memory CD4+ T cells sorted from blood. Documented subset: CD45RA-negative fraction. The receptors here all came from a woman aged 25 to 39 in good health.

This clone was counted once. The J gene is TRBJ1-5, the V gene TRBV7-2; no reliable D call. The CDR3 covers 14 residues. Germline CDR1 reads SGHTA; CDR2 reads FQGNSA. Trimming took 7 bases from V and 0 from J, leaving 10 bases between them. The CDR3 region is CASTAEYSNQPQHF. The CDR3, as DNA: TGTGCCAGCACCGCGGAATATAGCAATCAGCCCCAGCATTTT.

There are many counts of this clone. The rearrangement uses TRBV5-8 and TRBJ2-1; 8 bases are shared with TRBD2. The CDR3 contains 15 residues. Per the germline V gene, CDR1 is SGHTS and CDR2 is YDEGEE. J lost 5 bases, V lost 1 base, and 5 bases had no gene match. This CDR3 reads CASSLRGTRNNEQFF. CDR3 sequence (DNA): TGTGCCAGCAGCTTGAGAGGGACTAGGAACAATGAGCAGTTCTTC.

V usage is TRBV5-1 and J usage is TRBJ1-1; D possibly corresponds to TRBD1 (6 bases). Germline values: CDR1 SGHRS, CDR2 YFSETQ. Between the trimmed V and J ends, which lost 6 bases and 0 bases, there was a span of 18 bases. The CDR3 has 16 amino acids. The CDR3 coding sequence is TGCGCCAGCACCCCTTCGGAGGGGGGAGTGAACACTGAAGCTTTCTTT. Translating it yields CASTPSEGGVNTEAFF.

This clone was counted between two and nine times. This chain uses TRBV14 with TRBJ2-2; D remains unclear. Trimming removed 0 bases at V and 1 base at J, with 6 bases between. The germline V gene has CDR1 SGHDN and CDR2 FVKESK. The length of the CDR3 is 15 residues. CDR3 sequence: CASSQDPRNTGELFF. The CDR3 DNA is TGTGCCAGCAGCCAAGATCCCAGGAACACCGGGGAGCTGTTTTTT.

Ten or more counts support this clone. The chain combines TRBV11-2 with TRBJ2-3; D unclear. The germline gives CDR1 SGHAT, CDR2 FQNNGV. Deletions cut 7 bases from V and 4 bases from J, with 15 bases between. The length of the CDR3 is 14 residues. CDR3: CASTRVGSADTQYF. The DNA of the CDR3 is TGTGCCAGCACCCGAGTTGGGTCGGCAGATACGCAGTATTTT.

The V call is TRBV11-3, the J call TRBJ2-2; D gene uncertain. V lost 5 bases, J lost 4 bases, and 11 bases lay in between. Looked up from germline, CDR1 is SGHNT and CDR2 is YENEEA. The CDR3 runs 14 residues. The CDR3 spells CASSPDGSTGELFF. Written as DNA, the CDR3 is TGTGCCAGCAGCCCGGACGGATCCACCGGGGAGCTGTTTTTT.

V and J are TRBV18 and TRBJ1-1; 8 nucleotides line up with TRBD1. This CDR3 is built from 13 residues. Germline-derived CDR1 and CDR2 are KGHSH and LQKENI. Trimming at V came to 2 bases and at J to 5 bases, leaving 1 base not matched to a gene. For the CDR3, the DNA is TGTGCCAGCTCACCAACAGGGGGAACTGAAGCTTTCTTT. It encodes CASSPTGGTEAFF.

This chain links TRBV28 with TRBJ1-2; TRBD1 might be the D (6 bases). Germline assignment: CDR1 MDHEN and CDR2 SYDVKM. Trimming left V 3 bases short and J 6 bases short, with 11 bases between. This CDR3 has 13 residues. CDR3 bases: TGTGCCAGCAGTTTGGCAGGGGAGGATGGCTACACCTTC. It yields the protein CASSLAGEDGYTF.

The CDR3 loop is CASSWGEGPETQYF. CDR3 nucleotide sequence: TGCGCCAGCAGCTGGGGAGAGGGTCCGGAGACCCAGTACTTC. The V and J genes are TRBV5-1 and TRBJ2-5; TRBD2 might be the D (5 bases). Trimming shortened V by 3 bases and J by 5 bases, and 14 bases separated the two germline ends. CDR3 size: 14 residues. Germline assignment: CDR1 SGHRS and CDR2 YFSETQ.

This chain links TRBV7-3 with TRBJ2-1; 7 positions match TRBD2. The CDR3 runs to 16 residues. CDR1 and CDR2 (germline): SGHTA, FQGTGA. J was trimmed by 9 bases and V by 1 base; bases with no gene match: 12. The CDR3 nucleotides read TGTGCCAGCAGCTTAAATGGCGGGGGAATAAACGGTGAGCAGTTCTTC. Translated, it gives CASSLNGGGINGEQFF.

The V call is TRBV9, the J call TRBJ1-4; TRBD1 might be the D (6 bases). The CDR3 is 15 residues long. Germline V gives CDR1 SGDLS, CDR2 YYNGEE. The V end was cut by 0 bases, the J end by 7 bases, with 13 bases between. The CDR3 region is CASSVGDRIPEKLFF. CDR3 in DNA: TGTGCCAGCAGCGTAGGAGACAGGATCCCTGAAAAACTGTTTTTT.

The chain combines TRBV7-9 with TRBJ1-1; no definite D call. CDR3 length: 12 residues. V lost 5 bases and J 10 bases, leaving 14 bases between the germline ends. Germline V gene sequence: CDR1 SEHNR, CDR2 FQNEAQ (reference sequence). The CDR3 DNA reads TGTGCCAGCAGCCCTCCGGGCCCGGGAGCTTTCTTT. Protein: CASSPPGPGAFF.

The chain is built from TRBV20-1 and TRBJ1-2, with D unresolved. Germline CDR1 reads DFQATT; CDR2 reads SNEGSKA (reference sequence). This CDR3 has 8 residues. V lost 4 bases and J lost 14, with 8 bases in between. The DNA for the CDR3 is TGCAGTGCTAAAGGGCCGACCTTC. Translated, it gives CSAKGPTF.

J is TRBJ2-7 and V is TRBV4-2, with 9 bases matching TRBD2. V shed 0 bases and J 2 bases; nucleotides not matched to a gene: 5. CDR3 length: 16 residues. Germline V gene lookup returns CDR1 LGHNA and CDR2 YNFKEQ. The CDR3 region has the DNA TGTGCCAGCAGCCAAGATTTAGCGGGGGCCCCCTACGAGCAGTACTTC. It yields the protein CASSQDLAGAPYEQYF.

The chain combines TRBV5-1 with TRBJ2-7; TRBD1 matches at 7 bases. CDR1 is SGHRS, CDR2 YFSETQ, per germline. With V trimmed by 1 base and J by 3 bases, 13 bases remained unmatched. The CDR3 runs 17 residues. This CDR3 is CASSLPRGLGLDYEQYF. The CDR3 coding sequence is TGCGCCAGCAGCTTGCCTAGGGGGCTGGGCCTGGACTACGAGCAGTACTTC.

V and J are TRBV6-5 and TRBJ1-5; D unresolved. The CDR3 totals 14 residues. CDR1 is MNHEY, CDR2 SVGAGI, per germline. V shed 5 bases and J shed 7 bases, with 15 bases lying between them. CDR3 sequence (DNA): TGTGCCAGCAGTCGCCGGGGTAGGAGGCAGCCCCAGCATTTT. It specifies CASSRRGRRQPQHF.